Here is one T cell receptor (beta chain) with its context. These data are taken from a study of human T cells and chemical hapten exposure. Using its own MiXCR run on the RACE reads, TCRdb lists one record per CDR3 protein. The table includes tens of thousands of distinct CDR3 sequences, approximately 5% detected once. Time point given: healthy volunteer bleed at 6 weeks. The template was total RNA from unfractionated whole blood. The trim removed 5 bases at V and 7 bases at J, leaving 7 bases unmatched. There are 14 residues in the CDR3. Germline V CDR1 and CDR2: SGHTS, YDEGEE. Sequencing was carried out using whole blood. This clonotype was sampled from a human donor in good health. Some clones in this sample may be carry-over from other donors' samples. The chain combines TRBV5-8 with TRBJ1-4; 8 bases line up with TRBD1. The CDR3 DNA sequence: TGTGCCAGCAGGTGGCCGGGACAGGTTGAAAAACTGTTTTTT. It yields the protein CASRWPGQVEKLFF. Using reference TRBV5-8 and TRBJ1-4 for the parts outside the CDR3, the full variable domain is EAGVTQSPTHLIKTRGQQATLRCSPISGHTSVYWYQQALGLGLQFLLWYDEGEERNRGNFPPRFSGRQFPNYSSELNVNALELEDSALYLCASRWPGQVEKLFFGSGTQLSVL.